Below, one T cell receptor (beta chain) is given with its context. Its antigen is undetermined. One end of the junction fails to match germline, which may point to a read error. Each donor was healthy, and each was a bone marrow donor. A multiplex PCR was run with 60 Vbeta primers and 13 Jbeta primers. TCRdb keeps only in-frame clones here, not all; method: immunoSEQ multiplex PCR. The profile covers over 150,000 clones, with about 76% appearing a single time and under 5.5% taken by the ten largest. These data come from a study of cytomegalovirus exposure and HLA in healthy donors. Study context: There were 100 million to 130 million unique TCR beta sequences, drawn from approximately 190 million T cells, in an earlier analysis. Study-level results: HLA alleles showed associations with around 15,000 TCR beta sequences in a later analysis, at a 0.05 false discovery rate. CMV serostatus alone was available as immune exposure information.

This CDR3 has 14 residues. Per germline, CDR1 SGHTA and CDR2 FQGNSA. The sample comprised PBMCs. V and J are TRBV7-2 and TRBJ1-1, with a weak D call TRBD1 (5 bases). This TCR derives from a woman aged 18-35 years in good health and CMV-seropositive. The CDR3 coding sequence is TGTGCCAGCACCACCCGGTGGGGCTTGCGTCCCGGCTGGTTT. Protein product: CASTTRWGLRPGWF. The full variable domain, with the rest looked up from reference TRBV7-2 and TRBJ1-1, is GAGVSQSPSNKVTEKGKDVELRCDPISGHTALYWYRQSLGQGLEFLIYFQGNSAPDKSGLPSDRFSAERTGGSVSTLTIQRTQQEDSAVYLCASTTRWGLRPGWFGQGTRLTVV.